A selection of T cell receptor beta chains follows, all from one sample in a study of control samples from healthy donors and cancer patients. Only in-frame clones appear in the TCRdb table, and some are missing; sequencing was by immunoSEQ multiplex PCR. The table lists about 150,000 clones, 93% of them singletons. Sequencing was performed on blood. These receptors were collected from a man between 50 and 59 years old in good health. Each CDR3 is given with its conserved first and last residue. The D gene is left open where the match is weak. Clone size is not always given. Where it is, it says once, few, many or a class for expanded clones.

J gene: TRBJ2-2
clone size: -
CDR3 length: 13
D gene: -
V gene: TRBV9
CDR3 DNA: TGTGCCAGCAGCGGGGTCGAGGGCGGGGAGCTGTTTTTT
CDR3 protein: CASSGVEGGELFF

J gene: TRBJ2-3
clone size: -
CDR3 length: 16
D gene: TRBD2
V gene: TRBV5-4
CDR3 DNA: TGTGCCAGCAGCTTGTGGGTAGCGGGAGTGTCGGATACGCAGTATTTT
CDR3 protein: CASSLWVAGVSDTQYF

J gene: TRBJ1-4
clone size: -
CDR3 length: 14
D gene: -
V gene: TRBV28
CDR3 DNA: TGTGCCAGCAGTCGGCCCGGCGGCAATGAAAAACTGTTTTTT
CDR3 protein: CASSRPGGNEKLFF

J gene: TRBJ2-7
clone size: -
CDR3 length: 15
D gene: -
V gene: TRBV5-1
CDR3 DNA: TGCGCCAGCAGCTTGGATGCCGGATCCTCCTACGAGCAGTACTTC
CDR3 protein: CASSLDAGSSYEQYF

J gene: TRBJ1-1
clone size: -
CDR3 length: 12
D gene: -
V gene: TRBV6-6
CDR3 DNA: TGTGCCAGCAGTTACCTGAACACTGAAGCTTTCTTT
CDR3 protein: CASSYLNTEAFF

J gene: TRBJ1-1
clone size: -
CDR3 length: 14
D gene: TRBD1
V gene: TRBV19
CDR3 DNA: TGTGCCAGTAGTACGGACAGGGAGTGGACTGAAGCTTTCTTT
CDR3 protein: CASSTDREWTEAFF

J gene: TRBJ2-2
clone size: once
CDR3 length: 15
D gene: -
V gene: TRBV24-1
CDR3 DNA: TGTGCCACCAAGACCAGCGGAGGGGAAACCGGGGAGCTGTTTTTT
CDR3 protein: CATKTSGGETGELFF

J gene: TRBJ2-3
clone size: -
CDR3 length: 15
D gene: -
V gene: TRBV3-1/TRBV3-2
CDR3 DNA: TGTGCCAGCAGCCAAGATTATTCAGGGCTAGATACGCAGTATTTT
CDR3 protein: CASSQDYSGLDTQYF

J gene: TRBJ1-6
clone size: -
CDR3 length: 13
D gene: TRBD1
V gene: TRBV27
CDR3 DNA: TGTGCCAGCAGTCCGGACAGGGTCTCACCCCTCCACTTT
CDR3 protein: CASSPDRVSPLHF

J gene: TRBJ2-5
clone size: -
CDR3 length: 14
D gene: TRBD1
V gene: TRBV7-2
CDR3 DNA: TGTGCCAGCAGCCGCCGGGACAGGGGAGAGACCCAGTACTTC
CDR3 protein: CASSRRDRGETQYF

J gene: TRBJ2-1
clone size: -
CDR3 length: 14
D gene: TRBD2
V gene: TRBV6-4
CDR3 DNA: TGTGCCAGCAGTGTAGCGGGAGGGGGGAATGAGCAGTTCTTC
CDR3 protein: CASSVAGGGNEQFF

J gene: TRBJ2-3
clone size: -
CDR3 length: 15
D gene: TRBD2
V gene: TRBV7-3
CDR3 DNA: TGTGCCAGCAGCTCAGGACTAGCTCGCACAGATACGCAGTATTTT
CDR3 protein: CASSSGLARTDTQYF

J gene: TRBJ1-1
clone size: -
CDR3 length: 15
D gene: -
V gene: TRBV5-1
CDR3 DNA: TGCGCCAGCAGCCCAGCTTTAGGTGAGGGCACTGAAGCTTTCTTT
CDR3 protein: CASSPALGEGTEAFF

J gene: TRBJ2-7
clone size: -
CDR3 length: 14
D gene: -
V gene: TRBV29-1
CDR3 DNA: TGCAGCGTTAAGGTGAGACTAGTTCCCGCCGAGCAGTACTTC
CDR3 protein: CSVKVRLVPAEQYF

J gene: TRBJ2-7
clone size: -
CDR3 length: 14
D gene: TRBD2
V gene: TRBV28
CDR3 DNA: TGTGCCAGCAGTTTGGGCGGGAGTATGGTCGAGCAGTACTTC
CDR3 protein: CASSLGGSMVEQYF

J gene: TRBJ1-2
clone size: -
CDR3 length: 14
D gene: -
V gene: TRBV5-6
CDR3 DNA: TGTGCCAGCAGCTTGGCTGCGTTCAACTATGGCTACACCTTC
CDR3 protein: CASSLAAFNYGYTF

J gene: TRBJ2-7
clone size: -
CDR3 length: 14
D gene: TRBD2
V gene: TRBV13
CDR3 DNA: TGTGCCAGCAGAGCCGGGACTAGCTTCTACGAGCAGTACTTC
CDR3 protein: CASRAGTSFYEQYF

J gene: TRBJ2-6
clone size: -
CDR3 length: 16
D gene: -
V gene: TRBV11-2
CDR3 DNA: TGTGCCAGCAGCTTAGATTTGGTAGGTGGGGCCAACGTCCTGACTTTC
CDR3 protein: CASSLDLVGGANVLTF

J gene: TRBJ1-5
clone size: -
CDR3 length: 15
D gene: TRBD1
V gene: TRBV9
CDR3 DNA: TGTGCCAGCAGCGTAGACCCGTCAGGGACAGGGCCCCAGCATTTT
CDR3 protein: CASSVDPSGTGPQHF

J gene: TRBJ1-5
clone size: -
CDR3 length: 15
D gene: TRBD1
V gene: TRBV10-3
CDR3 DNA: TGTGCCATCAGTGAAGGACAGGAGGCAACTCAGCCCCAGCATTTT
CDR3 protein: CAISEGQEATQPQHF

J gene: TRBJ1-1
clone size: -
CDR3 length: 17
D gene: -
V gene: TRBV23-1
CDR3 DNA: TGCGCCAGCAGTCAGGATTCGACTGGGGGAAAAGGTACTGAAGCTTTCTTT
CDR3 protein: CASSQDSTGGKGTEAFF

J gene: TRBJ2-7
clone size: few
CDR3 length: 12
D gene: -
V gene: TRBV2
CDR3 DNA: TGTGCCAGCAGTGCCATTGGTTACGAGCAGTACTTC
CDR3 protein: CASSAIGYEQYF

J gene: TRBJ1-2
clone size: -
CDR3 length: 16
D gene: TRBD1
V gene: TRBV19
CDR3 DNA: TGTGCCAGTAGTATCGGCCGGGACAGGGTGAGCTATGGCTACACCTTC
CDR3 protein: CASSIGRDRVSYGYTF

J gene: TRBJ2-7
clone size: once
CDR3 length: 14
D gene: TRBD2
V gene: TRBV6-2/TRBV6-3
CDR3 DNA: TGTGCCAGCAGTCCCCTTAGCGGGAGCTACGAGCAGTACTTC
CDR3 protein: CASSPLSGSYEQYF

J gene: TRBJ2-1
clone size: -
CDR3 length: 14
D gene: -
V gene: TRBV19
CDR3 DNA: TGTGCCAGTAGTATGGGGACTTCATACAATGAGCAGTTCTTC
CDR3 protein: CASSMGTSYNEQFF

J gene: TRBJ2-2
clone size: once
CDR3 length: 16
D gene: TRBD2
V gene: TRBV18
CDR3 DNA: TGTGCCAGCTCACCTCGTGGACTAGTTAACACCGGGGAGCTGTTTTTT
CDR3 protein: CASSPRGLVNTGELFF

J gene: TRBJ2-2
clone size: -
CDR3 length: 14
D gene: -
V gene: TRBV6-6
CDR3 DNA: TGTGCCAGCAGTTATTCGAGGGAAACCGGGGAGCTGTTTTTT
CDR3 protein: CASSYSRETGELFF

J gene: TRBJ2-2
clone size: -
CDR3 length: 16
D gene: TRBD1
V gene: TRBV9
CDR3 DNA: TGTGCCAGCAGCGACTCAGGGGGACCAAACACCGGGGAGCTGTTTTTT
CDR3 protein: CASSDSGGPNTGELFF

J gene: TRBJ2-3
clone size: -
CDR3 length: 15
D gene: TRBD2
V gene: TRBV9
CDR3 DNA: TGTGCCAGCAGCGTTCCTATAGCGGGAGCCGATACGCAGTATTTT
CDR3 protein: CASSVPIAGADTQYF

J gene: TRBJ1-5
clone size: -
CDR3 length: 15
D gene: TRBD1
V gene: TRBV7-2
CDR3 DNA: TGTGCCAGCAGCTTAGAGGGGACAGGGCATCAGCCCCAGCATTTT
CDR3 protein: CASSLEGTGHQPQHF

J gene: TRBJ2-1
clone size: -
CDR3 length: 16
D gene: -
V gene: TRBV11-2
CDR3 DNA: TGTGCCAGCAGCTTAGATCTGACGGGCAGATCCAATGAGCAGTTCTTC
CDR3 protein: CASSLDLTGRSNEQFF

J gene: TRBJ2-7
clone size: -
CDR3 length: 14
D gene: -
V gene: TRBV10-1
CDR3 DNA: TGCGCCAGCAGTGACAGGACAGTCGTTGAGGAGCAGTACTTC
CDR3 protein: CASSDRTVVEEQYF

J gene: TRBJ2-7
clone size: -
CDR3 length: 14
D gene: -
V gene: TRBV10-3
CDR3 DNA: TGTGCCATCAGTGGGGGGACTGCTACCTACGAGCAGTACTTC
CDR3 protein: CAISGGTATYEQYF

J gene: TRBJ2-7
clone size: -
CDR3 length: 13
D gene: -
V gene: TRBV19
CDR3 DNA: TGTGCCAGTAGGTCAGGGGCCTCCTACGAGCAGTACTTC
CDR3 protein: CASRSGASYEQYF

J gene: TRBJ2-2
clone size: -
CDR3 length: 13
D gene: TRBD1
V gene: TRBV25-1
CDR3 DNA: TGTGCCAGCAGTGTGACAGGGCCCGGGGAGCTGTTTTTT
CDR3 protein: CASSVTGPGELFF

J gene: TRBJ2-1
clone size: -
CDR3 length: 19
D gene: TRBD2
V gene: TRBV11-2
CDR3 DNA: TGTGCCAGCAGCTCCCGAAGAGCGGGACCAAGAGGGGCCTACAATGAGCAGTTCTTC
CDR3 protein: CASSSRRAGPRGAYNEQFF

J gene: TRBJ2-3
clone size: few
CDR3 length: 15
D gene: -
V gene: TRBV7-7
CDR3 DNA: TGTGCTAGCAGCTTAGGTCCCAGTTCGGTGGATACGCAGTATTTT
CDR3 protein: CASSLGPSSVDTQYF

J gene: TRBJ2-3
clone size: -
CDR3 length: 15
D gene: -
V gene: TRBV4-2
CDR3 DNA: TGTGCCAGCAGCCAAGATCAGCGGAGCACAGATACGCAGTATTTT
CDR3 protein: CASSQDQRSTDTQYF

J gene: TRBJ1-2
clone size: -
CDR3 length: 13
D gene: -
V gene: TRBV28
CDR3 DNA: TGTGCCAGCAGTTTTCCCAGGAACTATGGCTACACCTTC
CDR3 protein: CASSFPRNYGYTF

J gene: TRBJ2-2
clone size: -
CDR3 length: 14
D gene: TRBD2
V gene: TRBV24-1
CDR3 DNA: TGTGCCACCGCCGGGACTAAGAACACCGGGGAGCTGTTTTTT
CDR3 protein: CATAGTKNTGELFF

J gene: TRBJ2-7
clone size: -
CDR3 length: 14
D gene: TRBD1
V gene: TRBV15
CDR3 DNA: TGTGCCACCAGCCCCAGACAGGGGATGGACGAGCAGTACTTC
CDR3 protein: CATSPRQGMDEQYF

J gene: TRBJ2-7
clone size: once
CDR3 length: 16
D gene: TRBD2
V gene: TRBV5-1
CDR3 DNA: TGCGCCAGCAGCTTGGCGGGGGGGACTAGCTCCTACGAGCAGTACTTC
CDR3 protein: CASSLAGGTSSYEQYF

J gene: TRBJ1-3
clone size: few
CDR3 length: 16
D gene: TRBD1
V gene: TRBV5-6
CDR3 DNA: TGTGCCAGCAGCACCCTGACAGGGCCCTCTGGAAACACCATATATTTT
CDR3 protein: CASSTLTGPSGNTIYF

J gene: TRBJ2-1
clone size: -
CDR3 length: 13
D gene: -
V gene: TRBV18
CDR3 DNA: TGTGCCAGCTCACCACCATTTGCGCCGGACCAGTTCTTC
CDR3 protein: CASSPPFAPDQFF

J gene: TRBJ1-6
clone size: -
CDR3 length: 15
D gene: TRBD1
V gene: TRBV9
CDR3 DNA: TGTGCCAGCAGCGGGGGGACAGGTGGTAATTCACCCCTCCACTTT
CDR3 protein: CASSGGTGGNSPLHF

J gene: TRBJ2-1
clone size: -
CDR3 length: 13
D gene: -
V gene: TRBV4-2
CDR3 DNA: TGTGCCAGCAGCCAAGAAGAGTTCACTGAGCAGTTCTTC
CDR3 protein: CASSQEEFTEQFF

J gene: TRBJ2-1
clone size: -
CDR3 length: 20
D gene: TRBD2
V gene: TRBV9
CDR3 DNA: TGTGCCAGCAGCGTAGCTCAGGGACTAGCGGGAGGGGGATCCTACAATGAGCAGTTCTTC
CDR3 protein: CASSVAQGLAGGGSYNEQFF

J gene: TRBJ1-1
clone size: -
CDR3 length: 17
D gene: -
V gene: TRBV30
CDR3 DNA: TGTGCCTGGAGGGCTCAATACGGGCCCAACGACGGAACTGAAGCTTTCTTT
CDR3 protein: CAWRAQYGPNDGTEAFF

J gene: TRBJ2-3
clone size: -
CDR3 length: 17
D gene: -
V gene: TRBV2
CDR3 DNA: TGTGCCAGCAGTGAACGGGCCGCGAAGAGGGGCACAGATACGCAGTATTTT
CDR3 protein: CASSERAAKRGTDTQYF

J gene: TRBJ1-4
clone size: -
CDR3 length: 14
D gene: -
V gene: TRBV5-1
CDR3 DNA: TGCGCCAGCAGCCTAGCCGGGGTTAATGAAAAACTGTTTTTT
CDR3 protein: CASSLAGVNEKLFF

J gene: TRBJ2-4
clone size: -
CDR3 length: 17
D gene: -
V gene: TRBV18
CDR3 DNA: TGTGCCAGCTCACCACCGACAGCTATACTAGCCAAAAACATTCAGTACTTC
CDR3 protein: CASSPPTAILAKNIQYF

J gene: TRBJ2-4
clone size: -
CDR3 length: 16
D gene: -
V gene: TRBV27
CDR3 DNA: TGTGCCAGCAGCTCTCCCGCGGGACTTACAAAAAACATTCAGTACTTC
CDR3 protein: CASSSPAGLTKNIQYF

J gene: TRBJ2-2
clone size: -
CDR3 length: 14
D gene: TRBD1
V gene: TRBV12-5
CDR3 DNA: TGTGCTAGTGGTTTGAAGGGGGCGGACGGGGAGCTGTTTTTT
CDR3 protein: CASGLKGADGELFF

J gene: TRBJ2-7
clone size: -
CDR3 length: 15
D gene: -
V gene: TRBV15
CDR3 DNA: TGTGCCACCAGCAAAGGAGGCCCATTAAGCTCCGAGCAGTACTTC
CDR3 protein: CATSKGGPLSSEQYF

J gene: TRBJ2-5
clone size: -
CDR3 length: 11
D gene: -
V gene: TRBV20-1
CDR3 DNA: TGCAGTGCACCAACCCCCGGGACCCAGTACTTC
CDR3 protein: CSAPTPGTQYF

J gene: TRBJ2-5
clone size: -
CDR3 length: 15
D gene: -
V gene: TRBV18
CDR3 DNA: TGTGCCAGCTCACCACGGTGGACAGTGGAAGAGACCCAGTACTTC
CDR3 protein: CASSPRWTVEETQYF

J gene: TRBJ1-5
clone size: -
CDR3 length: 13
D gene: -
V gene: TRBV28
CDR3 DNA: TGTGCCAGCAGAACTGGGTTGTATCAGCCCCAGCATTTT
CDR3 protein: CASRTGLYQPQHF

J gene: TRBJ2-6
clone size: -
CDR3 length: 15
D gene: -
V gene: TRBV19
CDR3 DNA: TGTGCCAGTAGTATCGACCTCTCTGGGGCCAACGTCCTGACTTTC
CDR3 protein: CASSIDLSGANVLTF

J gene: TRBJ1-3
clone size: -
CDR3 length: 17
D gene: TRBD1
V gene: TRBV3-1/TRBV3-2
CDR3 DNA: TGTGCCAGCAGTCCGACGGGGACAGGACTATCTGGAAACACCATATATTTT
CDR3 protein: CASSPTGTGLSGNTIYF

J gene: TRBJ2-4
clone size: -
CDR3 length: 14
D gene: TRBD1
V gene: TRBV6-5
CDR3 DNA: TGTGCCAGCAGTAGGCAGGGGGACAAAAACATTCAGTACTTC
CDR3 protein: CASSRQGDKNIQYF